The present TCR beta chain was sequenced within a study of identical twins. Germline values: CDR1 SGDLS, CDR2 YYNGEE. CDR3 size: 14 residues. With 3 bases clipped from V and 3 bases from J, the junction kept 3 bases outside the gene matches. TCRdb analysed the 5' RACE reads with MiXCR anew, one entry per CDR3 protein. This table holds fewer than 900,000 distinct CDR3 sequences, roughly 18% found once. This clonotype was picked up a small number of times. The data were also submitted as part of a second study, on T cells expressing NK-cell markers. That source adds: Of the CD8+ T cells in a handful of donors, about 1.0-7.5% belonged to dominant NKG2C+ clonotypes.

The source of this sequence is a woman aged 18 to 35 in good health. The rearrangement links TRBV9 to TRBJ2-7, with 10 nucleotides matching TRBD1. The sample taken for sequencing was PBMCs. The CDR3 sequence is CASSAGTGDYEQYF. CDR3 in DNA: TGTGCCAGCAGCGCGGGGACAGGGGACTACGAGCAGTACTTC.